The 4 T cell receptor beta chains below were found in one sample sequenced in a study of blood T cell repertoires in COVID-19. Produced via immunoSEQ multiplex PCR; TCRdb's table is partial and in-frame only. Seen here are around 140,000 clones, around 90% observed once, and the top ten hold less than 2%. The specimen was peripheral blood. These receptors were taken from a man aged 65 to 85 with acute or convalescent COVID-19.

The chain has TRBV4-1 and TRBJ1-2; no definite D call. Germline V gene data show CDR1 as MGHRA and CDR2 as YSYEKL. The CDR3 spans 16 residues. V shed 0 bases and J shed 2 bases, with 13 bases lying between them. CDR3 amino acids: CASSQDRRLLNYGYTF. The CDR3 DNA follows: TGCGCCAGCAGCCAAGACAGGCGCCTTCTCAACTATGGCTACACCTTC.

The chain links TRBV7-8 to TRBJ2-1; TRBD1 is a possible D gene (5 bases). Trimming left V 1 base short and J 3 bases short, with 16 bases between. The germline gives CDR1 SGHVS, CDR2 FQNEAQ. The CDR3 has 17 residues. CDR3 DNA: TGTGCCAGCAGCTTAGGGGGCCACAGTTTATTCTACAATGAGCAGTTCTTC. Protein product: CASSLGGHSLFYNEQFF.

The chain joins TRBV19 to TRBJ2-7; 8 bases align to TRBD1. CDR3 size: 16 residues. The V and J ends lost 6 bases and 3 bases, in that order; junction bases with no gene match: 13. Per germline, CDR1 LNHDA and CDR2 SQIVND (reference sequence). The CDR3 bases are TGTGCCAGTAGGAGTCACTCAGGGGGCCCAGACTACGAGCAGTACTTC. It encodes CASRSHSGGPDYEQYF.

V and J are TRBV4-1 and TRBJ1-3; the D is unclear. V lost 1 base and J lost 3, with 10 bases in between. This CDR3 comprises 15 residues. Looked up from germline, CDR1 is MGHRA and CDR2 is YSYEKL. CDR3 sequence (DNA): TGCGCCAGCAGCCAAGTTCGAGAACTTGGAAACACCATATATTTT. It encodes CASSQVRELGNTIYF.